This is a list of T cell receptor beta chains from one sample in a study of Ad26.COV2.S vaccination and SARS-CoV-2 variants. The data were produced by immunoSEQ multiplex PCR, yet TCRdb's version contains in-frame clones alone and is incomplete. The table has 250,000 to 300,000 clones, about 90% seen once. The sample consisted of peripheral blood, taken in a trial of Ad26.COV2.S vaccine versus placebo. The receptors were sampled from a person between 18 and 60 years old who received the Ad26.COV2.S COVID-19 vaccine or a placebo. Both conserved end residues are part of each CDR3. A D gene is named only where the DNA matches it firmly. Part of the rows lack a size; the others show once, few, many or a class for expanded clones.

v_gene	abundance	j_gene	d_gene	CDR3nt	CDR3aa
TRBV2	-	TRBJ2-7	TRBD2	TGTGCCAGTAGGAGAGCGGGAACGCCCTCCTACGAGCAGTACTTC	CASRRAGTPSYEQYF
TRBV19	-	TRBJ1-3	TRBD1	TGTGCCAGTATGACAGGGTCGCCTGGAAACACCATATATTTT	CASMTGSPGNTIYF
TRBV7-3	-	TRBJ2-3	TRBD2	TGTGCCAGCAGTACCCAAGCGGGGGCGTTAGATACGCAGTATTTT	CASSTQAGALDTQYF
TRBV5-1	-	TRBJ1-4	-	TGCGCCAGCAGCTTGGGGTCAGGGACTGAAAAACTGTTTTTT	CASSLGSGTEKLFF
TRBV19	-	TRBJ2-5	-	TGTGCCAGTAGTATGCAGCTCCTCTACCCGGGGGCCCAGTACTTC	CASSMQLLYPGAQYF
TRBV30	-	TRBJ2-2	TRBD1	TGTGCCTGGAGATTACAGGGGGGCACCGGGGAGCTGTTTTTT	CAWRLQGGTGELFF
TRBV18	-	TRBJ2-1	TRBD2	TGTGCCAGCTCACCGCGCCTTGCGGGGGTCTGGGATGAGCAGTTCTTC	CASSPRLAGVWDEQFF
TRBV18	-	TRBJ1-2	-	TGTGCCAGCTCACCTTCAGAGGGTGACTATGGCTACACCTTC	CASSPSEGDYGYTF
TRBV18	-	TRBJ1-1	TRBD1	TGTGCCAGCTCAGCGACAGGGGGCCCCACTGAAGCTTTCTTT	CASSATGGPTEAFF
TRBV11-3	-	TRBJ2-3	-	TGTGCCAGCAGTTCGGGCTCCAGCCTCGCAGATACGCAGTATTTT	CASSSGSSLADTQYF
TRBV4-1	-	TRBJ2-7	-	TGCGCCAGCAGCCAAGTTCGGGCCCCCCCCTACGAGCAGTACTTC	CASSQVRAPPYEQYF
TRBV7-9	-	TRBJ2-1	TRBD2	TGTGCCAGCAGCCCGGGACTAGCGGGGGGGCTGGACACCTACAATGAGCAGTTCTTC	CASSPGLAGGLDTYNEQFF
TRBV4-1	-	TRBJ2-1	-	TGCGCCAGCAGCCAAGTAGGGGGAGTCAATGAGCAGTTCTTC	CASSQVGGVNEQFF
TRBV6-2/TRBV6-3	-	TRBJ1-5	TRBD1	TGTGCCAGCAGTTACGGGACAGGGGATTACGGTCAGCCCCAGCATTTT	CASSYGTGDYGQPQHF
TRBV4-1	-	TRBJ2-5	TRBD2	TGCGCCAGCAGCCAAGATGGATTGGGCCGGGAGGGCCGGGGGTACTTC	CASSQDGLGREGRGYF
TRBV6-5	-	TRBJ1-1	-	TGTGCCAGCAGTTACTCGGGCAGCGTGATCACTGAAGCTTTCTTT	CASSYSGSVITEAFF
TRBV20-1	-	TRBJ2-1	-	TGCAGTGCTAGTCGGGACTTAGGCTCCTACAATGAGCAGTTCTTC	CSASRDLGSYNEQFF
TRBV21-1	-	TRBJ1-5	-	TGTGCCAGCAGCAATCTGTGCAGGGTTGGCAATCAGCCCCAGCATTTT	CASSNLCRVGNQPQHF
TRBV2	-	TRBJ2-2	TRBD1	TGTGCCAGCTCCGGACAGGGGGTCGGGGAGCTGTTTTTT	CASSGQGVGELFF
TRBV6-1	-	TRBJ1-6	-	TGTGCCAGCAGCCCTCCCCTATTTTCACCCCTCCACTTT	CASSPPLFSPLHF
TRBV15	-	TRBJ1-2	TRBD1	TGTGCCACCAGCAGACTTGACAGGGGGAACTATGGCTACACCTTC	CATSRLDRGNYGYTF
TRBV5-5	-	TRBJ2-2	TRBD2	TGTGCCAGCAGCTCGACCCCGGTGGGTAGCGGGAAGGTCGGGGAGCTGTTTTTT	CASSSTPVGSGKVGELFF
TRBV6-6	-	TRBJ1-2	-	TGTGCCAGCAGGCAAGGCCCGGGGTTAAACTATGGCTACACCTTC	CASRQGPGLNYGYTF
TRBV19	-	TRBJ1-5	-	TGTGCCAGTAGTATAAGACAGATCAATCAGCCCCAGCATTTT	CASSIRQINQPQHF
TRBV2	-	TRBJ1-3	-	TGTGCCAGCAGTGTGGGCAGGCTGAGCTCTGGAAACACCATATATTTT	CASSVGRLSSGNTIYF
TRBV9	-	TRBJ1-1	-	TGTGCCAGCAGCGCACAGGGGAACACTGAAGCTTTCTTT	CASSAQGNTEAFF
TRBV7-9	-	TRBJ1-1	-	TGTGCCAGCAGCCCGGACTGGAACACTGAAGCTTTCTTT	CASSPDWNTEAFF
TRBV7-9	-	TRBJ1-6	TRBD1	TGTGCCAGCAGCCCGGGGACAGGGGGCGGTAATTCACCCCTCCACTTT	CASSPGTGGGNSPLHF
TRBV5-1	once	TRBJ2-7	TRBD2	TGCGCCAGCAGCTTGCGCCGGGGGGCCTACGAGCAGTACTTC	CASSLRRGAYEQYF
TRBV11-2	-	TRBJ2-1	-	TGTGCCAGCAGCTTAGATCTAAGCAATGAGCAGTTCTTC	CASSLDLSNEQFF
TRBV2	-	TRBJ2-5	-	TGTGCCAGCATGCCCAGCAAGGAGACCCAGTACTTC	CASMPSKETQYF
TRBV28	-	TRBJ2-7	-	TGTGCCAGCAGTTTGTTCCGGGCGGGCCCGACTTGGCAGTACTTC	CASSLFRAGPTWQYF